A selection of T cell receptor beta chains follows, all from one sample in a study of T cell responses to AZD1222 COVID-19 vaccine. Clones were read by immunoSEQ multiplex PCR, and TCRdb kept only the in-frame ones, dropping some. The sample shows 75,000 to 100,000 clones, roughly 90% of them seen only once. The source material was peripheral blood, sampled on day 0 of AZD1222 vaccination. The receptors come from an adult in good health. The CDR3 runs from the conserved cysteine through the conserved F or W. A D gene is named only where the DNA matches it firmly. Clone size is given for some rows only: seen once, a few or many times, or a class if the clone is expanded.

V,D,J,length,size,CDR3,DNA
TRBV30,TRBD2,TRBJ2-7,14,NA,CAWSSLAPSGEQYF,TGTGCCTGGAGTTCACTAGCGCCAAGCGGCGAGCAGTACTTC
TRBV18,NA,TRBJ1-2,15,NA,CASSRSQSGFYGYTF,TGTGCCAGCTCACGGTCTCAGTCCGGGTTTTATGGCTACACCTTC
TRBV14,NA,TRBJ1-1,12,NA,CASSQIYTEAFF,TGTGCCAGCAGCCAAATCTACACTGAAGCTTTCTTT
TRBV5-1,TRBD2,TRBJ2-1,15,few,CASSSGLAGPNEQFF,TGCGCCAGCAGCTCGGGACTAGCGGGGCCCAATGAGCAGTTCTTC
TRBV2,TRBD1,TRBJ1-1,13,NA,CASRWDSKTEAFF,TGTGCCAGCAGGTGGGACAGCAAAACTGAAGCTTTCTTT
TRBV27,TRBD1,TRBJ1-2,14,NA,CASRGTGRDYGYTF,TGTGCCAGCAGGGGGACAGGGAGAGACTATGGCTACACCTTC
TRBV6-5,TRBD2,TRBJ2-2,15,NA,CASSRGTSNTGELFF,TGTGCCAGCAGTCGAGGGACTAGTAACACCGGGGAGCTGTTTTTT
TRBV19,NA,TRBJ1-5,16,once,CASSGGGWIGNQPQHF,TGTGCCAGTAGTGGCGGGGGCTGGATCGGCAATCAGCCCCAGCATTTT
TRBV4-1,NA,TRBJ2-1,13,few,CASSQAENNEQFF,TGCGCCAGCAGCCAGGCGGAAAACAATGAGCAGTTCTTC
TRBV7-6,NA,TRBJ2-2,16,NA,CASSSFERQNTGELFF,TGTGCCAGCAGCTCCTTTGAGCGGCAGAACACCGGGGAGCTGTTTTTT
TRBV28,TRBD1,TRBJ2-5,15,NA,CASSFSGDRVETQYF,TGTGCCAGCAGTTTTTCAGGGGACAGGGTAGAGACCCAGTACTTC
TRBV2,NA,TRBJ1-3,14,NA,CASSIGGTGNTIYF,TGTGCCAGCAGTATAGGAGGTACTGGAAACACCATATATTTT
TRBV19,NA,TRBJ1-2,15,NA,CASSKRTAANYGYTF,TGTGCCAGTAGTAAAAGGACAGCTGCCAACTATGGCTACACCTTC
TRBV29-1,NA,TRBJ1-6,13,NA,CSVETDYNSPLHF,TGCAGCGTTGAGACCGATTATAATTCACCCCTCCACTTT
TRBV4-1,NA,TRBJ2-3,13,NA,CASSQEYTDTQYF,TGCGCCAGCAGCCAAGAATACACAGATACGCAGTATTTT
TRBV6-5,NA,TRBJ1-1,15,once,CASSLDGQGHTEAFF,TGTGCCAGCAGTTTGGACGGGCAGGGGCACACTGAAGCTTTCTTT
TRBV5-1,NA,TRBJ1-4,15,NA,CASSETFATNEKLFF,TGCGCCAGCAGCGAGACATTTGCAACTAATGAAAAACTGTTTTTT
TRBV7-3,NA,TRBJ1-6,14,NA,CASSKGQWNSPLHF,TGTGCCAGCAGCAAAGGACAGTGGAATTCACCCCTCCACTTT
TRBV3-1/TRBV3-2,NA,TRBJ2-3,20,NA,CASSQPSAGGKTGGADTQYF,TGTGCCAGCAGCCAACCCAGCGCAGGGGGAAAGACGGGAGGGGCAGATACGCAGTATTTT
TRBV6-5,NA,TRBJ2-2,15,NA,CASSIGTGYTGELFF,TGTGCCAGCAGTATCGGGACGGGCTACACCGGGGAGCTGTTTTTT
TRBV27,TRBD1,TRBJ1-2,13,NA,CASSSGQNYGYTF,TGTGCCAGCAGTTCGGGACAGAACTATGGCTACACCTTC
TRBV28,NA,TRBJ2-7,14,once,CASSESRGSYEQYF,TGTGCCAGCTCTGAGAGCAGGGGATCCTACGAGCAGTACTTC
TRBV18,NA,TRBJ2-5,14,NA,CASSPSSSVETQYF,TGTGCCAGCTCACCCTCCTCTAGCGTTGAGACCCAGTACTTC
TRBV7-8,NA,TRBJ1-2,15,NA,CASSPRGGRNYGYTF,TGTGCCAGCAGCCCACGGGGGGGGAGGAACTATGGCTACACCTTC
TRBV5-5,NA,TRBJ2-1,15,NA,CASSLVGRGYNEQFF,TGTGCCAGCAGCTTGGTCGGCAGGGGCTACAATGAGCAGTTCTTC
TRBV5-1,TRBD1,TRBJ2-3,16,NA,CASSTGQGAGTDTQYF,TGCGCCAGCAGCACAGGACAGGGGGCAGGCACAGATACGCAGTATTTT
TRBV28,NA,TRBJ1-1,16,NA,CASGFDPSAQKTEAFF,TGTGCCAGCGGCTTTGACCCTTCAGCACAGAAGACTGAAGCTTTCTTT
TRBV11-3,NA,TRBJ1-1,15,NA,CASSSHGTVGTEAFF,TGTGCCAGCAGCTCCCACGGGACGGTGGGGACTGAAGCTTTCTTT
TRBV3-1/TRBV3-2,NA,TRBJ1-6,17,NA,CASSQDIRGSYNSPLHF,TGTGCCAGCAGCCAAGATATCCGAGGCTCCTATAATTCACCCCTCCACTTT
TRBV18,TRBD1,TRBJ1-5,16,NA,CASSPRRGQGNQPQHF,TGTGCCAGCTCACCTAGAAGGGGACAGGGGAATCAGCCCCAGCATTTT
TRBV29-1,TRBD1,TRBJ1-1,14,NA,CSVASRDRVGEAFF,TGCAGCGTCGCGTCCCGGGACAGGGTAGGTGAAGCTTTCTTT
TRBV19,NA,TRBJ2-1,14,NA,CASSIQDSRPEQFF,TGTGCCAGTAGTATTCAGGATTCTCGTCCTGAGCAGTTCTTC
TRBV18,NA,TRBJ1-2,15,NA,CASSPGRRALYGYTF,TGTGCCAGCTCACCGGGGCGCAGGGCCCTCTATGGCTACACCTTC
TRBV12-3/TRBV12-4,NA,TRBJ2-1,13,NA,CASSLTRRGEQFF,TGTGCCAGCAGTTTAACCCGTAGGGGTGAGCAGTTCTTC
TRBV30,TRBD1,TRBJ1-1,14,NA,CAWSDWQGGTEAFF,TGTGCCTGGAGTGATTGGCAGGGGGGCACTGAAGCTTTCTTT
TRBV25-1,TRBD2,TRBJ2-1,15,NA,CASSTTSGAYNEQFF,TGTGCCAGCAGTACCACTAGCGGAGCCTACAATGAGCAGTTCTTC
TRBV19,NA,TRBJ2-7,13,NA,CASRGLATYEQYF,TGTGCCAGTAGGGGACTTGCTACCTACGAGCAGTACTTC
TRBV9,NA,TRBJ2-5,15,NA,CASSVGDGSGETQYF,TGTGCCAGCAGCGTAGGAGACGGGAGCGGTGAGACCCAGTACTTC
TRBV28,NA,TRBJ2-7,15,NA,CASSAGDSSADEQYF,TGTGCCAGCAGTGCTGGCGACAGTAGTGCGGACGAGCAGTACTTC
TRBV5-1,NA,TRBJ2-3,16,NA,CASSLFVGASTDTQYF,TGCGCCAGCAGCTTGTTTGTGGGGGCGAGCACAGATACGCAGTATTTT
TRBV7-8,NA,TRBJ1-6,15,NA,CASSLTGTGSSPLHF,TGTGCCAGCAGCTTAACAGGCACGGGATCTTCACCCCTCCACTTT
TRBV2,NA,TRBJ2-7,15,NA,CASSEGTTGSYEQYF,TGTGCCAGCAGTGAAGGGACTACGGGCTCCTACGAGCAGTACTTC
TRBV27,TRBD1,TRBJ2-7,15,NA,CASSLGSGTGYEQYF,TGTGCCAGCAGTTTAGGATCCGGGACAGGCTACGAGCAGTACTTC
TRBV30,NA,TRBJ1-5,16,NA,CAWGEGWGNSNQPQHF,TGTGCCTGGGGGGAAGGCTGGGGCAATAGCAATCAGCCCCAGCATTTT
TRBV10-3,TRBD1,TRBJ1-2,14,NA,CAISSGQGSGGYTF,TGTGCCATCAGCTCCGGACAGGGGTCCGGTGGCTACACCTTC
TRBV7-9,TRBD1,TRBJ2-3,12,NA,CASRGQGDTQYF,TGTGCCAGCAGGGGACAGGGCGATACGCAGTATTTT
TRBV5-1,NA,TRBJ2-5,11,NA,CASSVQETQYF,TGCGCCAGCAGCGTACAAGAGACCCAGTACTTC
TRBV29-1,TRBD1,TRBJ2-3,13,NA,CSVRTGGTDTQYF,TGCAGCGTTCGTACAGGGGGCACAGATACGCAGTATTTT
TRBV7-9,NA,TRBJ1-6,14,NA,CASSRRTDNSPLHF,TGTGCCAGCAGCCGAAGAACAGATAATTCACCCCTCCACTTT
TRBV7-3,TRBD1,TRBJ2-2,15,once,CASSLGQGYTGELFF,TGTGCCAGCAGCTTAGGACAGGGGTACACCGGGGAGCTGTTTTTT
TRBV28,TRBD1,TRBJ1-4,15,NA,CASSSLTGGQEKLFF,TGTGCCAGCAGTTCCCTGACAGGGGGCCAAGAAAAACTGTTTTTT